One TCR beta chain is described in this entry. No antigen is known for it. This sample is drawn from a study of T-cell reconstitution after alpha-beta-depleted transplantation in children. Whole-study findings and limits: About two months after transplant, alpha-beta T cells reportedly came from several hundred expanded graft clones. Day-60 TCRbeta diversity that was high in some patients was derived from surviving recipient T cells and thymic progenitors.

As it was prepared, the TCRbeta library received unique molecular identifiers. TCRdb re-analysed the PCR reads in MiXCR, keeping a single row per CDR3 protein. The top ten clones hold about 15% of a sample with 450,000 to 550,000 distinct CDR3 sequences, over 9.5% of them seen once. This TCR came from a female patient aged 2-9 years who had a stem cell transplant for aplastic anemia, so the T cells may come from the graft donor. Sequenced material: PBMCs, mostly from graft donor cells, taken 180 days after TCRalphabeta/CD19-depleted stem cell transplant.

The chain's CDR3 is CAISSRTGPLFF. The DNA of the CDR3 is TGTGCCATCAGTTCCCGGACCGGGCCACTGTTTTTT. This chain links TRBV10-3 with TRBJ1-4; the D is unclear. With 5 bases removed from V and 13 bases from J, the gap between germline ends came to 14 bases. Germline V gene lookup returns CDR1 ENHRY and CDR2 SYGVKD. This CDR3 spans 12 amino acids.